These T cell receptor beta chains were read from a single sample in a study of blood T cell repertoires in COVID-19. Data came from immunoSEQ multiplex PCR; TCRdb stores just in-frame clones and leaves some out. The repertoire has some 270,000 clones, 70% to 90% of them found once; the top ten carry about 4.1%. The sequencing sample was made of PBMCs or T cells enriched from blood (not recorded which). Receptors were obtained from a woman younger than 45 who had recovered from COVID-19. CDR3s include the opening cysteine and the closing phenylalanine or tryptophan.

j_call: TRBJ2-1
v_call: TRBV6-6
cdr3_aa: CASRSGTWGEQFF

j_call: TRBJ2-1
v_call: TRBV7-2
cdr3_aa: CASSSIHNEQFF

j_call: TRBJ1-2
v_call: TRBV11-2
cdr3_aa: CASSFRAHYGYTF

j_call: TRBJ2-1
v_call: TRBV28
cdr3_aa: CASSSPRGQGAWNEQFF

j_call: TRBJ1-2
v_call: TRBV19
cdr3_aa: CASSTTGANYGYTF

j_call: TRBJ2-3
v_call: TRBV28
cdr3_aa: CASSDPPGTSGFGPRDTQYF

j_call: TRBJ1-1
v_call: TRBV4-2
cdr3_aa: CASSQDRGREAFF

j_call: TRBJ1-5
v_call: TRBV5-1
cdr3_aa: CASRSGTGEQPQHF

j_call: TRBJ2-3
v_call: TRBV12-3/TRBV12-4
cdr3_aa: CASSETLDTQYF

j_call: TRBJ1-4
v_call: TRBV11-2
cdr3_aa: CASSLGLGTALNEKLFF

j_call: TRBJ1-1
v_call: TRBV12-5
cdr3_aa: CASGFGRGGTEAFF

j_call: TRBJ1-5
v_call: TRBV12-3/TRBV12-4
cdr3_aa: CASSSRGGQPQHF

j_call: TRBJ2-1
v_call: TRBV7-9
cdr3_aa: CASSPQFGDYNEQFF

j_call: TRBJ2-5
v_call: TRBV7-2
cdr3_aa: CASSLQGVAETQYF

j_call: TRBJ2-3
v_call: TRBV29-1
cdr3_aa: CSVEGGSGPQYTQYF

j_call: TRBJ2-3
v_call: TRBV28
cdr3_aa: CASSHFYSGGVWGTDTQYF

j_call: TRBJ2-1
v_call: TRBV10-3
cdr3_aa: CAVRLAGNYNEQFF

j_call: TRBJ1-5
v_call: TRBV7-8
cdr3_aa: CASSSTGPQHF

j_call: TRBJ1-1
v_call: TRBV4-1
cdr3_aa: CASSQAGYTEAFF

j_call: TRBJ1-1
v_call: TRBV5-8
cdr3_aa: CASSSYRGHGAEAFF

j_call: TRBJ1-2
v_call: TRBV6-1
cdr3_aa: CASSQGNYGYTF

j_call: TRBJ2-7
v_call: TRBV28
cdr3_aa: CASTPIGTGKSYEQYF

j_call: TRBJ2-2
v_call: TRBV19
cdr3_aa: CASSFRVAGSTGELFF

j_call: TRBJ2-3
v_call: TRBV30
cdr3_aa: CAWNRYTDTQYF

j_call: TRBJ1-2
v_call: TRBV29-1
cdr3_aa: CSVDLYPGQAPPGHYGYTF

j_call: TRBJ1-1
v_call: TRBV28
cdr3_aa: CASPSEVTEAFF

j_call: TRBJ1-1
v_call: TRBV3-1/TRBV3-2
cdr3_aa: CASSRSGTGGTEAFF

j_call: TRBJ2-1
v_call: TRBV2
cdr3_aa: CASSEAPYLAQFF

j_call: TRBJ2-5
v_call: TRBV7-2
cdr3_aa: CASSASRDSKTQYF

j_call: TRBJ2-3
v_call: TRBV3-1/TRBV3-2
cdr3_aa: CASSQAGTSSTDTQYF

j_call: TRBJ2-7
v_call: TRBV24-1
cdr3_aa: CATSDSYEQYF

j_call: TRBJ1-1
v_call: TRBV6-1
cdr3_aa: CASSDGYREEAFF

j_call: TRBJ2-7
v_call: TRBV29-1
cdr3_aa: CSVGPDRDPLEEQYF